This T cell receptor (beta chain) stems from a study of T cells in Graves' hyperthyroidism and ophthalmopathy. Study-wide background: Specimen type is peripheral blood, collected at initial diagnosis prior to any treatment. Study findings and constraints: In validation, the model predicted ophthalmopathy. These predictions came a median roughly 6 months before onset. A 13 V-J signature model discriminated ophthalmopathy versus stable hyperthyroidism.

The investigators amplified TCR beta CDR3 regions from RNA transcripts. An initial round of RT-PCR targeting the TCR CDR3 relied on the HTBI primer set. TCRdb analysed the multiplex PCR reads with MiXCR anew, one entry per CDR3 protein. The sample shows roughly 510,000 distinct CDR3 sequences, less than 25% of them seen only once. Graves' hyperthyroidism was deemed stable absent ophthalmopathy progression within 18 months. The germline V gene encodes CDR1 MNHNS and CDR2 SASEGT. Between the trimmed V and J ends, which lost 6 bases and 4 bases, there was a span of 12 bases. The CDR3 is made up of 13 amino acids. Note on this clonotype: Its specificity is unknown.

The receptor comes from a man between 18 and 29 years old with Graves' hyperthyroidism. The sequencing input was blood. The rearrangement joins TRBV6-1 to TRBJ1-1; D is unresolved. In DNA form, the CDR3 reads TGTGCCAGCAGGCAACCCTCGGGCACTGAAGCTTTCTTT. Its protein is CASRQPSGTEAFF.